Listed below are T cell receptor beta chains from one sample, sequenced in a study of blood T cell repertoires in COVID-19. Profiled with immunoSEQ multiplex PCR; TCRdb holds only in-frame clones, not every one. The data contain roughly 260,000 clones, approximately 80% of them singletons. What was sequenced was peripheral blood. These receptors all come from a middle-aged woman with active or convalescent COVID-19. Each CDR3 is given with its conserved first and last residue. Fields, in order: J gene, V gene, clone size, CDR3 length, D gene, CDR3 DNA, CDR3 protein. A D gene is named only where the DNA matches it firmly. Some rows have no size entry. The others give once, few or many, or a class for an expanded clone.

>TRBJ2-4|TRBV5-4|NA|14|NA
TGTGCCAGCAGCGAGCAGGGAGCCAAAAACATTCAGTACTTC
CASSEQGAKNIQYF
>TRBJ1-5|TRBV6-5|NA|14|NA
TGTGCCAGCAGTCTGACTTATAGCAATCAGCCCCAGCATTTT
CASSLTYSNQPQHF
>TRBJ2-3|TRBV7-2|once|13|TRBD1
TGTGCCAGCAGGAAGACAGGGGAAGATACGCAGTATTTT
CASRKTGEDTQYF
>TRBJ2-1|TRBV2|NA|13|NA
TGTGCCAGCAGTGAAGGGCCCTACAATGAGCAGTTCTTC
CASSEGPYNEQFF
>TRBJ2-1|TRBV11-3|NA|16|NA
TGTGCCAGCAGCCCCGCCCCGTCCAGGGCCCACAATGAGCAGTTCTTC
CASSPAPSRAHNEQFF
>TRBJ1-1|TRBV7-8|once|13|NA
TGTGCCAGCAGGCCGGACAGTAACACTGAAGCTTTCTTT
CASRPDSNTEAFF
>TRBJ1-2|TRBV5-1|NA|15|TRBD1
TGCGCCAGCAGCTGGGGGACAGGGGTTAACTATGGCTACACCTTC
CASSWGTGVNYGYTF
>TRBJ2-7|TRBV30|few|14|TRBD1
TGTGCCTGGAGTTCCTGGACAGGGGAGTACGAGCAGTACTTC
CAWSSWTGEYEQYF
>TRBJ2-1|TRBV6-5|NA|14|TRBD2
TGTGCCAGCAAAATAGCGGGGGGCCGAAATGAGCAGTTCTTC
CASKIAGGRNEQFF
>TRBJ2-5|TRBV5-5|NA|15|NA
TGTGCCAGCAGCTCGACCCTCACAGGGTCGGAGACCCAGTACTTC
CASSSTLTGSETQYF
>TRBJ2-3|TRBV9|many|14|NA
TGTGCCAGCAGCGTATGGGGGGACACAGATACGCAGTATTTT
CASSVWGDTDTQYF
>TRBJ2-1|TRBV11-2|once|13|TRBD1
TGTGCCAGCAGCCAGGACAGGACCAATGAGCAGTTCTTC
CASSQDRTNEQFF
>TRBJ2-4|TRBV18|NA|19|NA
TGTGCCAGCTCACCGTGGGACTCGCGGTTTACTATAGCCAAAAACATTCAGTACTTC
CASSPWDSRFTIAKNIQYF
>TRBJ1-5|TRBV28|NA|12|NA
TGTGCCAGCGAGGCAGCTGATCAGCCCCAGCATTTT
CASEAADQPQHF
>TRBJ1-2|TRBV15|NA|12|TRBD1
TGTGCCACCAGTGAACAGGGGATCGGCTACACCTTC
CATSEQGIGYTF
>TRBJ2-3|TRBV4-1|NA|16|TRBD1
TGCGCCAGCAGCCAGATTCGGACAGGGGGAACAGATACGCAGTATTTT
CASSQIRTGGTDTQYF